The 22 T cell receptor beta chains below all came from one sample that was sequenced in a study of T cells in women clearing cervical HPV infection. The data were produced by immunoSEQ multiplex PCR, yet TCRdb's version contains in-frame clones alone and is incomplete. The sample totals some 20,000 clones. Sequencing was done on a sample of blood buffy coat. The receptors derive from a woman aged 18 to 69 with a cervical HPV16 infection that either progressed to CIN3+ or cleared (not recorded which).

As concerns this clone: The CDR3 end lies 3 residues beyond the end of the read and is filled in from the germline J gene. The chain is built from TRBV20-1 and TRBJ2-3; 7 nucleotides agree with TRBD1. This CDR3 is built from 13 residues. CDR1 and CDR2 from the germline V gene are DFQATT and SNEGSKA (reference sequence). V dropped 6 bases and J dropped 2; count of bases not matched to a gene: 5. The sequenced CDR3 bases are TGCAGTGCCGAGGGGGCGATCACAGATACG. It specifies CSAEGAITDT. In full, the CDR3 is CSAEGAITDTQYF.

Regarding this clone: The read terminates 3 residues before the CDR3 end, so the remaining end is supplied by the germline J gene. The rearrangement uses TRBV5-1 and TRBJ2-2, with TRBD2 identical over 8 bases. Looked up from germline, CDR1 is SGHRS and CDR2 is YFSETQ. V shed 3 bases, J shed 4 bases, and the junction held 5 bases outside the gene matches. The length of the CDR3 is 15 residues. The part of the CDR3 DNA that was read is TGCGCCAGCAGCTCCTCCGGGACTAGCACCGGGGAG. It encodes CASSSSGTSTGE. The entire CDR3 protein is CASSSSGTSTGELFF.

With respect to this clone: Coverage ceases 3 residues before the CDR3 finishes, and the germline J gene fills in the end. The rearrangement links TRBV28 to TRBJ2-3; D not certain. The V end lost 7 bases, the J end lost 5 bases, and 10 bases lay between the germline ends. The CDR3 extends over 12 amino acids. Germline CDR1 and CDR2: MDHEN and SYDVKM. CDR3 DNA, as far as it was read: TGTGCCAGCAAGGGTGGTGTAGATACG. Translating it yields CASKGGVDT. The full CDR3 is CASKGGVDTQYF. The full variable domain, rest sourced from reference TRBV28 and TRBJ2-3, is DVKVTQSSRYLVKRTGEKVFLECVQDMDHENMFWYRQDPGLGLRLIYFSYDVKMKEKGDIPEGYSVSREKKERFSLILESASTNQTSMYLCASKGGVDTQYFGPGTRLTVL.

Worth noting for this clone: The sequenced fragment ends 3 residues before the CDR3 boundary, so the rest is inferred from the germline J gene. The V gene is TRBV18, the J gene TRBJ2-5; 10 bases align to TRBD2. In germline, CDR1 is KGHSH, CDR2 LQKENI. The CDR3 contains 16 residues. Trimming took 4 bases from V and 5 from J; bases not matched to a gene: 10. The CDR3 reads CASSLLVAGGAETQYF. The CDR3 DNA, read in part, is TGTGCCAGCTCACTCTTGGTAGCGGGAGGAGCGGAGACC.

To note about this clone: The CDR3 is cut off 3 residues early in the read; its end comes from the germline J gene. V usage is TRBV6-2 or TRBV6-3 and J usage is TRBJ1-1; D possibly corresponds to TRBD1 (5 bases). Germline CDR1 and CDR2: MNHEY and SVGEGT. This CDR3 region has 14 residues. The covered CDR3 bases are TGTGCCAGCAGTTACCCAGGGTGGGGCCGGGAA. Translating it yields CASSYPGWGRE. The full CDR3 protein is CASSYPGWGREAFF.

Points on this clone: The read halts 3 residues ahead of the CDR3 end, with the missing end drawn from the germline J gene. The V call is TRBV20-1, the J call TRBJ2-3; TRBD1 aligns across 8 bases. The CDR3 totals 14 residues. The germline gives CDR1 DFQATT, CDR2 SNEGSKA (reference sequence). This CDR3 reads CSARVGQVNQPQYF. The CDR3 bases that were read are TGCAGTGCTAGAGTGGGACAGGTCAATCAGCCG.

About this clone itself: The read is 3 residues too short to cover the CDR3 end, so that end is filled in from the germline J gene. This chain uses TRBV7-6 with TRBJ2-3, with D possibly being TRBD2 (5 bases). V was cut by 5 bases and J by 4 bases, with 13 bases left in between. The CDR3 totals 14 residues. The germline gives CDR1 SGHVS, CDR2 FNYEAQ. The DNA read from the CDR3 is TGTGCCAGCAGCCCGACTTTAGCGTCAGATACG. Amino acid sequence: CASSPTLASDT. The whole CDR3 sequence reads CASSPTLASDTQYF.

Worth noting for this clone: The CDR3 end lies 3 residues beyond the end of the read and is filled in from the germline J gene. J is TRBJ2-2 and V is TRBV19; D is unclear. Trimming removed 3 bases from V and 1 base from J, with 12 bases in between. The CDR3 has 16 amino acids. Germline loops: CDR1 LNHDA, CDR2 SQIVND (reference sequence). The sequenced part of the CDR3 DNA is TGTGCCAGTAGTATTGGGCCCAGGATGAACACCGGGGAG. This encodes CASSIGPRMNTGE. The whole CDR3 is CASSIGPRMNTGELFF.

With regard to this clone: Sequencing ends 3 residues short of the CDR3 end; the germline J gene provides the rest. The chain employs TRBV7-9 and TRBJ2-4, with D possibly TRBD1 on 5 matching bases. Per the germline V gene, CDR1 is SEHNR and CDR2 is FQNEAQ (reference sequence). The CDR3 has 12 amino acids. The CDR3 loop is CASSVFQGDQYF. Partial CDR3 DNA: TGTGCCAGCAGCGTCTTCCAGGGCGAT. Full variable domain (outside the CDR3, taken from reference TRBV7-9 and TRBJ2-4): DTGVSQNPRHKITKRGQNVTFRCDPISEHNRLYWYRQTLGQGPEFLTYFQNEAQLEKSRLLSDRFSAERPKGSFSTLEIQRTEQGDSAMYLCASSVFQGDQYFGAGTRLSVL.

Notes on this clone: The CDR3 goes on 3 residues after the read ends, and that part is filled in from the germline J gene. The rearrangement uses TRBV18 and TRBJ1-3; a weak D match, TRBD1 (6 bases). Between the trimmed V and J ends, which lost 10 bases and 0 bases, there was a span of 16 bases. The germline gives CDR1 KGHSH, CDR2 LQKENI. This CDR3 has 15 residues. CDR3 bases read: TGTGCCACCGCGGGCGGACAGTCCTCTGGAAACACC. Amino acid sequence: CATAGGQSSGNT. The CDR3 in its entirety is CATAGGQSSGNTIYF.

In regard to this clone: The read is 3 residues too short to cover the CDR3 end, so that end is filled in from the germline J gene. The chain uses TRBV5-1 and TRBJ2-6, with D unresolved. Germline CDR1 SGHRS, CDR2 YFSETQ. Trimming shortened V by 0 bases and J by 0 bases, and 7 bases separated the two germline ends. The CDR3 spans 16 residues. CDR3 DNA (partial): TGCGCCAGCAGCTTGGCAGTTCCCTCTGGGGCCAACGTC. It codes for CASSLAVPSGANV. The whole CDR3 sequence is CASSLAVPSGANVLTF.

For this clone: The observed sequence ends 3 residues before the CDR3 terminus, with the missing tail filled in from the germline J gene. The chain carries TRBV19 and TRBJ1-2; D not certain. CDR1 and CDR2 from the germline V gene are LNHDA and SQIVND (reference sequence). The CDR3 has 14 residues. The CDR3 region is CASSRDRFTDTYTF. CDR3 DNA, as far as it was read: TGTGCCAGTAGTAGAGATCGCTTCACAGATACC.

With regard to this clone: The read stops 3 residues short of the end of the CDR3; the missing end is completed from the germline J gene. This sequence joins TRBV15 and TRBJ2-7, with TRBD2 matching over 10 bases. The J segment lost 2 bases and the V segment lost 5 bases, leaving 6 bases of the junction unmatched. CDR1 LNHNV and CDR2 YYDKDF come from the germline V gene (reference sequence). The CDR3 loop spans 15 amino acids. The sequenced part of the CDR3 DNA is TGTGCCACCAGCGTCCGGCTAGCGGGAGCCTACGAG. Encoded protein: CATSVRLAGAYE. In full, the CDR3 is CATSVRLAGAYEQYF.

Incomplete CDR3 DNA: TGTGCCAGCAGCTTAGGAACAGGGGGCGATCAGCCC. Residues: CASSLGTGGDQP. The entire CDR3 protein is CASSLGTGGDQPQHF. This chain connects TRBV7-2 to TRBJ1-5; TRBD1 matches 9 bases. The read gets to within 3 residues of the CDR3 end, and the germline J gene fills in the rest. The CDR3 has 15 amino acids. V lost 1 base, J lost 5 bases, and 3 bases stayed unmatched. Germline loops: CDR1 SGHTA, CDR2 FQGNSA.

With regard to this clone: The read terminates 3 residues before the CDR3 end, so the remaining end is supplied by the germline J gene. The chain uses TRBV19 and TRBJ2-2; 8 nucleotides match TRBD1. The CDR3 spans 12 residues. Trimming cost V 8 bases and J 6 bases; bases outside gene matches: 2. The germline V gene encodes CDR1 LNHDA and CDR2 SQIVND (reference sequence). The CDR3 bases that were read are TGTGCCAGTCGACAGGGGCCCGGGGAG. This codes for CASRQGPGE. The full CDR3 protein reads CASRQGPGELFF. The full variable domain, with the rest looked up from reference TRBV19 and TRBJ2-2, is DGGITQSPKYLFRKEGQNVTLSCEQNLNHDAMYWYRQDPGQGLRLIYYSQIVNDFQKGDIAEGYSVSREKKESFPLTVTSAQKNPTAFYLCASRQGPGELFFGEGSRLTVL.

Note on this clone: The read gets to within 3 residues of the CDR3 end, and the germline J gene fills in the rest. The V call is TRBV18, the J call TRBJ1-4, with D tentatively TRBD1 (6 bases). This CDR3 is 13 amino acids long. The germline V and J ends were trimmed by 2 bases and 7 bases, with 8 bases remaining between them. In germline, CDR1 is KGHSH, CDR2 LQKENI. The sequenced part of the CDR3 DNA is TGTGCCAGCTCACCAGGGGGCGGTGAAAAA. Residues: CASSPGGGEK. The full CDR3 is CASSPGGGEKLFF. Combining the CDR3 with reference TRBV18 and TRBJ1-4 gives the whole variable domain NAGVMQNPRHLVRRRGQEARLRCSPMKGHSHVYWYRQLPEEGLKFMVYLQKENIIDESGMPKERFSAEFPKEGPSILRIQQVVRGDSAAYFCASSPGGGEKLFFGSGTQLSVL.

Comments on this clone: The DNA ends 3 residues before the CDR3 does, and the rest of the CDR3 is filled in from the germline J gene. The chain recombines TRBV20-1 with TRBJ2-5; 10 bases align to TRBD2. Per germline, CDR1 DFQATT and CDR2 SNEGSKA (reference sequence). The CDR3 loop spans 15 amino acids. The CDR3: CSARVPSGSTDTQYF. CDR3 DNA, as far as it was read: TGCAGTGCTAGAGTCCCTAGCGGGAGCACAGATACC.

Of note for this clone: The read halts 3 residues ahead of the CDR3 end, with the missing end drawn from the germline J gene. This chain joins TRBV19 and TRBJ2-5; TRBD1 might be the D (5 bases). The length of the CDR3 is 14 residues. Germline assignment: CDR1 LNHDA and CDR2 SQIVND (reference sequence). Trimming stripped 5 bases from V and 4 bases from J, with 14 bases between. CDR3 bases read: TGTGCCAGTAGTCCGCCAGGGCAGGGAGAGACC. Protein sequence: CASSPPGQGET. The complete CDR3 reads CASSPPGQGETQYF.

A word on this clone: The read is 3 residues too short to cover the CDR3 end, so that end is filled in from the germline J gene. This chain links TRBV18 with TRBJ2-2; D gene unclear. The CDR3 has 14 amino acids. Germline V lookup: CDR1 KGHSH, CDR2 LQKENI. CDR3 DNA (partial): TGTGCCAGCTCACCAAAGGAAGGAGCGTCACCG. It translates to CASSPKEGASP. The entire CDR3 reads CASSPKEGASPLFF.

Remarks on this clone: The read terminates 3 residues ahead of where the CDR3 ends, so the germline J gene completes it. This sequence joins TRBV19 and TRBJ1-1; TRBD1 matches at 9 bases. The germline gives CDR1 LNHDA, CDR2 SQIVND (reference sequence). The CDR3 runs to 15 residues. J was trimmed by 1 base and V by 4 bases; bases with no gene match: 4. The DNA read from the CDR3 is TGTGCCAGTAGTACTACGGGACAGGGGAACACTGAA. Amino acid sequence: CASSTTGQGNTE. The CDR3, in full, reads CASSTTGQGNTEAFF. Based on the CDR3 plus reference TRBV19 and TRBJ1-1, the full variable domain is DGGITQSPKYLFRKEGQNVTLSCEQNLNHDAMYWYRQDPGQGLRLIYYSQIVNDFQKGDIAEGYSVSREKKESFPLTVTSAQKNPTAFYLCASSTTGQGNTEAFFGQGTRLTVV.

The CDR3 loop reads CASSQETPDSSRLSGNTIYF. CDR3 DNA (partial): TGTGCCAGCAGCCAAGAAACCCCTGACAGCAGCAGACTCTCTGGAAACACC. This chain uses TRBV4-2 with TRBJ1-3; tentatively, D is TRBD1 (5 bases). The read comes to an end 3 residues before the CDR3 does, leaving the germline J gene to fill in the end. The ends were cut back, 0 bases at V and 0 bases at J, with 21 bases in the middle. From germline, CDR1 is LGHNA and CDR2 YNFKEQ. The CDR3 has 20 residues.

As regards this clone: The read stops 3 residues short of the end of the CDR3; the missing end is completed from the germline J gene. This chain uses TRBV6-1 with TRBJ2-4; D gene uncertain. Germline V gives CDR1 MNHNS, CDR2 SASEGT. CDR3 size: 16 residues. V lost 1 base, J lost 1 base, and 11 bases lay in between. The CDR3 bases that were read are TGTGCCAGCAGTGAAGAACTCCCCCCGGCCAAAAACATT. Protein: CASSEELPPAKNI. The entire CDR3 is CASSEELPPAKNIQYF.